A selection of T cell receptor beta chains follows, all from one sample in a study of T cell responses to AZD1222 COVID-19 vaccine. Clones were sequenced by immunoSEQ multiplex PCR, and TCRdb holds only the in-frame ones, with some missing. The sample includes roughly 120,000 clones, around 87% of them seen just once. This material consisted of peripheral blood, taken 28 days after the second AZD1222 dose. The receptors derive from an adult who received the AZD1222 COVID-19 vaccine. The CDR3 runs from the conserved cysteine through the conserved F or W. Each record gives: J gene, clone size, V gene, D gene, CDR3 DNA, CDR3 protein. The D gene is left open where the match is weak. Rows give clone size only sometimes, using once, few, many, or a class for an expanded clone.

>TRBJ1-2|.|TRBV5-4|.
TGTGCCAGCAGCTCACATTCCCGGACCTATGGCTACACCTTC
CASSSHSRTYGYTF
>TRBJ2-7|.|TRBV5-4|.
TGTGCCAGCAGCCCCGCGTACGGGCGGGAGCAGTACTTC
CASSPAYGREQYF
>TRBJ1-5|.|TRBV6-6|.
TGTGCCAGCAGTACCTTGACAGCCAATCAGCCCCAGCATTTT
CASSTLTANQPQHF
>TRBJ2-7|.|TRBV7-9|.
TGTGCCAGCAGCTTTCTTGAAGGGCCCTACGAGCAGTACTTC
CASSFLEGPYEQYF
>TRBJ1-2|.|TRBV6-5|.
TGTGCCAGCAGTTCATGGGAGGGTCTTGGCTACACCTTC
CASSSWEGLGYTF
>TRBJ1-1|once|TRBV24-1|TRBD1
TGTGCCACAGACGACAGGGGACAGAACACTGAAGCTTTCTTT
CATDDRGQNTEAFF
>TRBJ1-6|.|TRBV23-1|TRBD1
TGCGCCAGCAGCCACAGGGGGCGATTAGGCGATTCACCCCTCCACTTT
CASSHRGRLGDSPLHF
>TRBJ2-5|.|TRBV21-1|.
TGTGCCAGCAGCAAAGCGGCTAACAGGGGGGAGACCCAGTACTTC
CASSKAANRGETQYF
>TRBJ2-7|.|TRBV7-9|.
TGTGCCAGCAGCTTTGGGGAGAGTTACGAGCAGTACTTC
CASSFGESYEQYF
>TRBJ2-7|.|TRBV11-1|.
TGTGCCAGCAGCTTCAGGACGGGAACCTACGAGCAGTACTTC
CASSFRTGTYEQYF
>TRBJ1-2|.|TRBV18|TRBD1
TGTGCCAGCTCACCGGACAGGGTTCTAGGCTACACCTTC
CASSPDRVLGYTF
>TRBJ1-1|.|TRBV29-1|TRBD1
TGCAGCGTGAGGAGGACAGGCGTTGGGACTGAAGCTTTCTTT
CSVRRTGVGTEAFF
>TRBJ2-7|.|TRBV7-9|TRBD2
TGTGCCAGCGAGGCGGGAGGGTACGAGCAGTACTTC
CASEAGGYEQYF
>TRBJ1-4|.|TRBV9|.
TGTGCCAGCAGCGTAGGATGGTCCAATGAAAAACTGTTTTTT
CASSVGWSNEKLFF
>TRBJ2-7|once|TRBV9|.
TGTGCCAGCAGCGTAGAGGACAGCGCTAAGGGGTACGAGCAGTACTTC
CASSVEDSAKGYEQYF
>TRBJ2-1|once|TRBV6-2/TRBV6-3|.
TGTGCCAGCAGTTACTCAGCAAGTGATAGCCGCCGAGGAGATGAGCAGTTCTTC
CASSYSASDSRRGDEQFF
>TRBJ1-2|.|TRBV12-3/TRBV12-4|TRBD1
TGTGCCAGCAGTCCCGGACAGGCCTGGGGCTACACCTTC
CASSPGQAWGYTF
>TRBJ1-1|.|TRBV6-5|.
TGTGCCAGCGGATCAGGGGTAGGCACTGAAGCTTTCTTT
CASGSGVGTEAFF
>TRBJ1-5|once|TRBV7-6|.
TGTGCCAGCAGCGCCCGAGGGGGGTTGGGGAGGCAGCCCCAGCATTTT
CASSARGGLGRQPQHF
>TRBJ1-4|few|TRBV27|TRBD1
TGTGCCAGCAGTCGGACAGGTGATGAAAAACTGTTTTTT
CASSRTGDEKLFF
>TRBJ1-3|.|TRBV3-1/TRBV3-2|.
TGTGCCAGCAGCCGCTTAACACAGGGCTCTGGAAACACCATATATTTT
CASSRLTQGSGNTIYF
>TRBJ2-2|.|TRBV4-3|.
TGCGCCAGCGGGGGGACCGGGGAGCTGTTTTTT
CASGGTGELFF
>TRBJ2-3|.|TRBV6-4|.
TGTGCCAGCAGTGACCCTGTGGGAGTAGCGGCCGGCACAGATACGCAGTATTTT
CASSDPVGVAAGTDTQYF
>TRBJ2-5|once|TRBV9|.
TGTGCCAGCAGCACCCGTCCCCAAGAGACCCAGTACTTC
CASSTRPQETQYF